This entry is about one TCR beta chain. The antigen is not known. Germline is not matched at one junction end, which may reflect a read error. Synthesis of TCR beta cDNA was carried out from about 540 ng total RNA with a constant-region primer. What produced the TCR beta libraries was three nested multiplex PCR rounds using slightly modified ARM-PCR. Investigators reported that the first two PCR rounds, at 10 to 11 cycles each, used TRBV1-TRBV30 forward primers with a C-beta reverse primer. MiXCR was run by TCRdb on the multiplex PCR reads, yielding one entry per CDR3 protein. The top ten hold roughly 9% of the sample, which has about 320,000 distinct CDR3 sequences, roughly two thirds seen once. This sample was included in a study of tumor-infiltrating lymphocytes in primary liver carcinoma. Study-wide background: Primary liver carcinomas in the patients were surgically resected.

Unsorted whole blood yielded the blood RNA, and germline DNA was also extracted. Study-level findings and limits: Compared with blood, tumor repertoires held significantly more in their top 250 clones. Compared with tumor region pairs, tumor-adjacent and tumor-blood pairs overlapped less.

The CDR3 totals 17 residues. Germline V lookup: CDR1 MGHRA, CDR2 YSYEKL. This rearrangement joins TRBV4-1 to TRBJ2-5, with 8 bases lining up with TRBD2. This TCR was sampled from a man aged 40-50 years with primary liver carcinoma and hepatitis B virus infection. Sequencing input: peripheral blood. The CDR3 DNA reads as TGCGCCAACAGCCAAGAGATTGCGAGCGGGAGACTAGAGACCCAGTACTTC. Its translation: CANSQEIASGRLETQYF.